Shown below are 25 T cell receptor beta chains from a single sample sequenced in a study of T-cell memory formation after mild COVID-19. One entry per CDR3 protein results from TCRdb running MiXCR on the 5' RACE reads. The sample carries roughly 300,000 distinct CDR3 sequences, around 16% recorded once. The sequenced material came from PBMCs or a T cell subset sorted from them (not recorded which). The receptors stem from a man between 18 and 29 years old who had mild COVID-19 (a few samples of this study predate the infection). Cell type and time point are not known.

The gene calls are TRBV19 and TRBJ2-2; D is unclear. The V end lost 7 bases, the J end lost 0 bases, and 9 bases lay between the germline ends. The CDR3 consists of 14 residues. In germline, CDR1 is LNHDA, CDR2 SQIVND (reference sequence). In DNA, the CDR3 is TGTGCCAGTAATCCAAAACCGAACACCGGGGAGCTGTTTTTT. Its protein product is CASNPKPNTGELFF.

The V and J genes are TRBV7-2 and TRBJ1-1; D is undetermined. Germline V CDR1 and CDR2: SGHTA, FQGNSA. There are 11 residues in the CDR3. V was trimmed by 8 bases and J by 4 bases, leaving 8 bases between them. The CDR3 loop reads CASVPITEAFF. CDR3 nucleotide sequence: TGTGCCAGCGTCCCCATCACTGAAGCTTTCTTT. Full variable domain (rest looked up from reference TRBV7-2 and TRBJ1-1): GAGVSQSPSNKVTEKGKDVELRCDPISGHTALYWYRQSLGQGLEFLIYFQGNSAPDKSGLPSDRFSAERTGGSVSTLTIQRTQQEDSAVYLCASVPITEAFFGQGTRLTVV.

This chain uses TRBV15 with TRBJ2-1, with no clear D. Germline V gives CDR1 LNHNV, CDR2 YYDKDF (reference sequence). Trimming stripped 5 bases from V and 2 bases from J, with 13 bases between. This CDR3 spans 15 amino acids. This CDR3 reads CATSRPGQPYNEQFF. The CDR3 coding sequence is TGTGCCACCAGCCGGCCAGGCCAGCCCTACAATGAGCAGTTCTTC.

This chain joins TRBV5-1 and TRBJ1-3, with 8 positions matching TRBD1. The CDR3 runs 14 residues. The J segment lost 2 bases and the V segment lost 7 bases, leaving 5 bases of the junction unmatched. Germline V lookup: CDR1 SGHRS, CDR2 YFSETQ. The CDR3 sequence: CASGQGMAGNTIYF. In nucleotides, the CDR3 is TGCGCCAGCGGACAGGGAATGGCTGGAAACACCATATATTTT.

This clonotype was counted between two and nine times. J is TRBJ2-7 and V is TRBV6-6; no definite D call. The CDR3 totals 13 residues. Germline V lookup: CDR1 MNHNY, CDR2 SVGAGI (reference sequence). V dropped 5 bases and J dropped 7 bases, with 15 bases sitting between them. CDR3: CASSTRALTEQYV. The CDR3 nucleotides read TGTGCCAGCAGTACCCGGGCCCTTACTGAGCAGTACGTC.

This clonotype was seen only a few times. The chain joins TRBV12-3 or TRBV12-4 to TRBJ2-5, with TRBD2 as a possible D gene (6 bases). V lost 3 bases and J 2 bases, leaving 13 bases between the germline ends. CDR3 size: 15 residues. This CDR3 reads CASSLRDGSQETQYF. CDR3 sequence (DNA): TGTGCCAGCAGTTTGCGGGACGGATCACAAGAGACCCAGTACTTC.

This chain uses TRBV4-3 with TRBJ2-7; D is tentatively TRBD1 or TRBD2 (5 bases each). V was trimmed by 2 bases and J by 7 bases, leaving 24 bases between them. Germline V gives CDR1 LGHNA, CDR2 YSLEER. This CDR3 is built from 17 residues. The CDR3 spells CASSQRVVGTPIPEQYF. CDR3 nucleotide sequence: TGCGCCAGCAGCCAAAGGGTGGTGGGGACCCCGATCCCTGAGCAGTACTTC.

The chain uses TRBV18 and TRBJ2-1; D call uncertain. CDR3 length: 15 amino acids. CDR1 and CDR2 from the germline V gene are KGHSH and LQKENI. V lost 3 bases to trimming and J lost 1 base, with 10 bases between them. DNA of the CDR3: TGTGCCAGCTCACCGTTGGGTAGTTCCTACAATGAGCAGTTCTTC. It yields the protein CASSPLGSSYNEQFF. Supplemented by reference TRBV18 and TRBJ2-1, the full variable domain reads NAGVMQNPRHLVRRRGQEARLRCSPMKGHSHVYWYRQLPEEGLKFMVYLQKENIIDESGMPKERFSAEFPKEGPSILRIQQVVRGDSAAYFCASSPLGSSYNEQFFGPGTRLTVL.

The chain recombines TRBV18 with TRBJ1-6, with 8 bases that match TRBD1. Germline-derived CDR1 and CDR2 are KGHSH and LQKENI. This CDR3 spans 13 amino acids. V lost 3 bases to trimming and J lost 10 bases; unmatched junction nucleotides: 2. Written as DNA, the CDR3 is TGTGCCAGCTCACCGGACAGGGAATCACCCCTCCACTTT. Protein sequence: CASSPDRESPLHF.

This clonotype was observed a few times. V is TRBV20-1 and J is TRBJ2-3; 7 nucleotides align to TRBD2. V shed 6 bases, J shed 14 bases, and the junction held 14 bases outside the gene matches. There are 12 residues in the CDR3. Germline-derived CDR1 and CDR2 are DFQATT and SNEGSKA (reference sequence). CDR3 protein: CSAHQWEGLGYF. The DNA of the CDR3 is TGCAGTGCCCACCAATGGGAGGGTTTAGGGTATTTT.

There are many counts of this clonotype. J is TRBJ1-2 and V is TRBV7-2; 8 positions agree with TRBD1. The CDR3 sequence is 17 residues long. V trimming: 4 bases; J trimming: 4 bases; junction bases outside the gene matches: 14. Germline CDR1 is SGHTA and CDR2 is FQGNSA. CDR3 coding DNA: TGTGCCAGCAGCTCACCCGCCGGGGGACAGGCACCCTATGGCTACACCTTC. It encodes CASSSPAGGQAPYGYTF.

The rearrangement uses TRBV6-2 or TRBV6-3 and TRBJ2-5, with 13 bases identical to TRBD2. V shed 7 bases and J 5 bases; nucleotides not matched to a gene: 13. The CDR3 totals 17 residues. Germline-derived CDR1 and CDR2 are MNHEY and SVGEGT. The chain's CDR3 is CASTAITSGGALETQYF. CDR3 DNA: TGTGCCAGCACCGCGATCACTAGCGGGGGGGCCCTCGAGACCCAGTACTTC.

J is TRBJ2-1 and V is TRBV4-1; no firm D call. The CDR3 is 15 residues long. Deletions cut 4 bases from V and 2 bases from J, with 12 bases between. Germline V lookup: CDR1 MGHRA, CDR2 YSYEKL. DNA of the CDR3: TGCGCCAGCAGCCTAGACATAGACCCCTACAATGAGCAGTTCTTC. Translated, it gives CASSLDIDPYNEQFF.

The chain combines TRBV12-3 or TRBV12-4 with TRBJ2-1; D unclear. CDR3 length equals 14 residues. V lost 6 bases to trimming and J lost 6 bases, with 15 bases between them. In DNA, the CDR3 is TGTGCCAGCAGGCTGGGCCGTATAGGCAATGAGCAGTTCTTC. This translates into CASRLGRIGNEQFF.

This clonotype was counted ten times or more. This chain connects TRBV7-2 to TRBJ2-3; no clear D. This CDR3 is 13 amino acids long. V was clipped by 1 base and J by 6 bases, with 8 bases between them. Per the germline V gene, CDR1 is SGHTA and CDR2 is FQGNSA. The CDR3 loop reads CASSLVPRDTQYF. As DNA, the CDR3 is TGTGCCAGCAGCTTAGTCCCGCGGGATACGCAGTATTTT.

V gene TRBV5-1 combines with J gene TRBJ1-2; D is possibly TRBD1 (5 bases). This CDR3 region has 14 residues. The V end lost 0 bases, the J end lost 6 bases, and 12 bases lay between the germline ends. Germline CDR1 reads SGHRS; CDR2 reads YFSETQ. The CDR3 DNA sequence: TGCGCCAGCAGCTTGGCCGTGCAGGGCCATGGCTACACCTTC. Translating it yields CASSLAVQGHGYTF. The full variable domain, completed using reference TRBV5-1 and TRBJ1-2, is KAGVTQTPRYLIKTRGQQVTLSCSPISGHRSVSWYQQTPGQGLQFLFEYFSETQRNKGNFPGRFSGRQFSNSRSEMNVSTLELGDSALYLCASSLAVQGHGYTFGSGTRLTVV.

The V gene is TRBV19, the J gene TRBJ1-2; possibly TRBD1 for D (6 bases). This CDR3 spans 14 amino acids. Per germline, CDR1 LNHDA and CDR2 SQIVND (reference sequence). V lost 7 bases to trimming and J lost 5 bases, with 17 bases between them. CDR3 nucleotide sequence: TGTGCCAGTATCCGAACCTCCGGACAGTATGGCTACACCTTC. Protein: CASIRTSGQYGYTF.

This clonotype was picked up a small number of times. The genes are TRBV19 and TRBJ1-1; no clear D. From germline, CDR1 is LNHDA and CDR2 SQIVND (reference sequence). This CDR3 region has 12 residues. V lost 5 bases and J 1 base, leaving 5 bases between the germline ends. CDR3 sequence: CASSPWNTEAFF. CDR3 nucleotide sequence: TGTGCCAGTAGTCCATGGAACACTGAAGCTTTCTTT.

This chain uses TRBV9 with TRBJ2-5; D unclear. The CDR3 covers 14 residues. Germline-derived CDR1 and CDR2 are SGDLS and YYNGEE. V was cut by 0 bases and J by 1 base, with 7 bases left in between. Here the CDR3 DNA reads TGTGCCAGCAGCGTAGGACGGAGCCAAGAGACCCAGTACTTC. It encodes CASSVGRSQETQYF.

The chain links TRBV7-9 to TRBJ2-7, with D perhaps TRBD2 (6 bases). The length of the CDR3 is 14 residues. The germline V gene has CDR1 SEHNR and CDR2 FQNEAQ (reference sequence). Trimming pared 5 bases from V and 5 bases from J, leaving 16 bases between. CDR3 coding DNA: TGTGCCAGCAGCCCGGAGGGGAACCCCCACGAGCAGTACGTC. Its protein is CASSPEGNPHEQYV.

This clonotype was counted a few times. This chain uses TRBV5-1 with TRBJ2-2; D gene unclear. Germline assignment: CDR1 SGHRS and CDR2 YFSETQ. The germline V and J ends were trimmed by 0 bases and 4 bases, with 7 bases remaining between them. This CDR3 has 14 amino acids. CDR3 protein: CASSLVYTTGELFF. The CDR3 nucleotides are TGCGCCAGCAGCTTGGTATATACCACCGGGGAGCTGTTTTTT.

This clonotype was detected ten times or more. The rearrangement joins TRBV29-1 to TRBJ2-7; D call uncertain. The germline V and J ends were trimmed by 4 bases and 1 base, with 8 bases remaining between them. The length of the CDR3 is 12 residues. Germline loops: CDR1 SQVTM, CDR2 ANQGSEA. The DNA of the CDR3 is TGCAGCGTTGGGGATACATCCTACGAGCAGTACTTC. As protein: CSVGDTSYEQYF.

The rearrangement uses TRBV5-1 and TRBJ1-2; 8 bases agree with TRBD1. Per the germline V gene, CDR1 is SGHRS and CDR2 is YFSETQ. Trimming took 5 bases from V and 5 from J; bases not matched to a gene: 8. This CDR3 comprises 14 residues. The CDR3 loop reads CASRTDRVRYGYTF. CDR3 sequence (DNA): TGCGCCAGCAGAACGGACAGGGTGAGGTATGGCTACACCTTC.

V usage is TRBV20-1 and J usage is TRBJ2-3, with D possibly TRBD1 on 6 matching bases. V lost 5 bases to trimming and J lost 6 bases, with 12 bases between them. CDR3 length: 12 residues. Germline V gives CDR1 DFQATT, CDR2 SNEGSKA (reference sequence). The chain's CDR3 is CSAGGYTDTQYF. CDR3 coding DNA: TGCAGTGCTGGGGGCTACACGGATACGCAGTATTTT.

V usage is TRBV18 and J usage is TRBJ2-3; 9 positions match TRBD1. The V segment lost 0 bases and the J segment 2 bases; nucleotides outside the gene matches: 6. In germline, CDR1 is KGHSH, CDR2 LQKENI. The CDR3 runs to 17 residues. This chain's CDR3 is CASSPPAGTGITDTQYF. Here the CDR3 DNA reads TGTGCCAGCTCACCACCCGCCGGGACAGGGATCACAGATACGCAGTATTTT.